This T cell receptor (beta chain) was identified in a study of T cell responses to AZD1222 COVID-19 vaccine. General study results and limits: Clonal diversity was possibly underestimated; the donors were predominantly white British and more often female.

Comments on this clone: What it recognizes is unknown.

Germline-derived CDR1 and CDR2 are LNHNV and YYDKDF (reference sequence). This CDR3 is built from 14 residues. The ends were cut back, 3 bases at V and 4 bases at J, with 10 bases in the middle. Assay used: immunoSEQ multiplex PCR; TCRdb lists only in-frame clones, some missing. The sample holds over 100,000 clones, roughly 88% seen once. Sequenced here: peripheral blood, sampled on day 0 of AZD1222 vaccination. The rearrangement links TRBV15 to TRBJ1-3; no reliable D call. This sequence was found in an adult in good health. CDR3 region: CATSSSIDGNTIYF. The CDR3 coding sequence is TGTGCCACCAGCAGTTCTATTGACGGAAACACCATATATTTT.